The clone carrying this T cell receptor (beta chain) was observed many times. Its antigen is not known. The data were taken from a study of CD8 T cells in ankylosing spondylitis. Study-wide results and limits: Typical of ankylosing spondylitis blood, it appeared, was a TCR beta motif of 7 or 8 highly homologous variants.

Germline CDR1 is LGHNA and CDR2 is YSLEER. The V end was cut by 2 bases, the J end by 8 bases, with 15 bases between. The CDR3 covers 14 residues. TCRdb passed the 5' RACE reads through MiXCR, listing each CDR3 protein once. This table holds about 800,000 distinct CDR3 sequences, over 9.5% found once. This receptor was taken from a male donor with ankylosing spondylitis. The specimen sequenced was blood, either unsorted or a sorted T cell fraction (not recorded which). The chain employs TRBV4-3 and TRBJ1-1, with TRBD1 as a possible D gene (5 bases). For the CDR3, the DNA is TGCGCCAGCAGCCAACTCCTCTGGACAAGCGAAGCTTTCTTT. It codes for CASSQLLWTSEAFF.